The following is a T cell receptor (beta chain) sequence with its context. Its specificity is not known. This specimen comes from a study of T cell responses to AZD1222 COVID-19 vaccine. Assay: immunoSEQ multiplex PCR; the TCRdb copy retains only in-frame clones and omits some. The sample has some 90,000 clones, about nine tenths seen once. Study conclusions and caveats: After two AZD1222 doses, spike-specific TCR breadth and depth rose versus day 0. It should be noted that donors were predominantly white British and more often female, and clonal diversity was possibly underestimated. Just a handful of people given AZD1222 tested seropositive at baseline. Targets within unmutated variant regions were reportedly found for nearly half of spike-specific TCRs.

This CDR3 region has 12 residues. Per germline, CDR1 MNHEY and CDR2 SVGAGI. The V gene lost 8 bases and the J gene lost 3 bases, with 8 bases spanning the gap. The gene calls are TRBV6-5 and TRBJ2-1; D is ambiguous. The sequence was obtained from an adult in good health. Specimen: peripheral blood, collected on day 0 of AZD1222 vaccination. This chain's CDR3 is CASGKYYNEQFF. The CDR3 region has the DNA TGTGCCAGCGGGAAATACTACAATGAGCAGTTCTTC.